This entry lists 19 T cell receptor beta chains sequenced from one sample in a study of blood T cell repertoires in COVID-19. The repertoire was sequenced with immunoSEQ multiplex PCR; TCRdb's copy has only in-frame clones and lacks some. The sample has about 78,000 clones; about three quarters are singletons. Sequencing was done on a sample of peripheral blood. These receptors came from a human donor in a cohort sampled during active COVID-19.

The chain couples TRBV4-1 to TRBJ2-3, with D possibly matching TRBD2 (6 bases). Germline V gene data show CDR1 as MGHRA and CDR2 as YSYEKL. There are 16 residues in the CDR3. V gave up 1 base and J gave up 1 base, with 12 bases separating them. The CDR3 nucleotides read TGCGCCAGCAGCCAAGTGGACATAGCGGGCACAGATACGCAGTATTTT. It yields the protein CASSQVDIAGTDTQYF.

The chain has TRBV19 and TRBJ1-4, with D possibly TRBD1 on 5 matching bases. Germline V gives CDR1 LNHDA, CDR2 SQIVND (reference sequence). V was trimmed by 7 bases and J by 3 bases, leaving 15 bases between them. This CDR3 region has 15 residues. This chain's CDR3 is CASTLEEGSNEKLFF. CDR3 sequence (DNA): TGTGCCAGTACCTTGGAGGAGGGGTCTAATGAAAAACTGTTTTTT.

The V and J genes are TRBV7-2 and TRBJ2-7, with 12 bases fitting TRBD2. J gave up 0 bases and V 8 bases, and 5 bases lay outside the gene matches. The CDR3 contains 15 residues. CDR1 SGHTA and CDR2 FQGNSA come from the germline V gene. Here the CDR3 DNA reads TGTGCCAGCCTACTAGCGGGGGGACCCTCCTACGAGCAGTACTTC. It specifies CASLLAGGPSYEQYF.

As concerns this clone: As the CDR3 is not closed by the conserved phenylalanine or tryptophan, this likely results from a read error. The DNA is left out, because the CDR3 cannot be placed on it with certainty; the CDR3 is given as TCRdb lists it. V gene TRBV9 combines with J gene TRBJ2-7; the table assigns TRBD2, which was not confirmed against the DNA. Germline assignment: CDR1 SGDLS and CDR2 YYNGEE. The CDR3 numbers 9 amino acids, ends counted. The CDR3 loop reads CASSVTDCS.

The chain joins TRBV7-2 to TRBJ1-5; D remains unclear. The length of the CDR3 is 14 residues. Trimming left V 2 bases short and J 4 bases short, with 9 bases between. Germline lookup yields CDR1 SGHTA and CDR2 FQGNSA. DNA of the CDR3: TGTGCCAGCAGCTTAACTTCCAGGAATCAGCCCCAGCATTTT. Its translation is CASSLTSRNQPQHF.

This chain links TRBV2 with TRBJ1-2, with 8 bases that match TRBD1. V gave up 6 bases and J gave up 4 bases; unmatched junction bases: 10. CDR3 length equals 15 residues. The germline CDR1 and CDR2 sequences are SNHLY and FYNNEI. DNA of the CDR3: TGTGCCAGCAGCCAAACGACAGGGGACACCTATGGCTACACCTTC. Its protein product is CASSQTTGDTYGYTF.

In its sample, this clone was seen once. V usage is TRBV2 and J usage is TRBJ2-5; TRBD1 aligns across 7 bases. With V trimmed by 1 base and J by 4 bases, 9 bases remained unmatched. Germline V CDR1 and CDR2: SNHLY, FYNNEI. CDR3 length: 16 residues. CDR3 amino acids: CASSEVGKGARETQYF. For the CDR3, the DNA is TGTGCCAGCAGTGAAGTGGGAAAGGGGGCGAGAGAGACCCAGTACTTC.

This clone occurred many times. The V call is TRBV10-3, the J call TRBJ1-3, with D perhaps TRBD1 (6 bases). In germline, CDR1 is ENHRY, CDR2 SYGVKD. This CDR3 spans 14 amino acids. Between the trimmed V and J ends, which lost 8 bases and 2 bases, there was a span of 13 bases. As DNA, the CDR3 is TGTGCCATCGGACACAGGGAAGCTGGAAACACCATATATTTT. Protein sequence: CAIGHREAGNTIYF.

J is TRBJ2-3 and V is TRBV7-2, with 7 bases identical to TRBD2. This CDR3 is 16 amino acids long. Germline loops: CDR1 SGHTA, CDR2 FQGNSA. V trimming: 5 bases; J trimming: 2 bases; junction bases outside the gene matches: 10. The CDR3, as DNA: TGTGCCAGCAGCAAATCTTGGGGGGGGTACACAGATACGCAGTATTTT. Translation gives CASSKSWGGYTDTQYF.

This sequence joins TRBV11-3 and TRBJ2-7, with TRBD1 matching 9 bases. Germline V lookup: CDR1 SGHNT, CDR2 YENEEA. The CDR3 contains 17 residues. Trimming took 3 bases from V and 2 from J; bases not matched to a gene: 11. The CDR3 region is CASSFRTMDRGPYEQYF. The CDR3 nucleotides are TGTGCCAGCAGCTTCCGAACGATGGACAGGGGTCCCTACGAGCAGTACTTC.

V gene TRBV6-2 or TRBV6-3 combines with J gene TRBJ1-5; tentative D call: TRBD1 (5 bases). CDR1 is MNHEY and CDR2 is SVGEGT in the germline V gene. This CDR3 has 15 residues. Between the trimmed V and J ends, which lost 2 bases and 0 bases, there was a span of 8 bases. The CDR3 loop is CASSYPRDSNQPQHF. As DNA, the CDR3 is TGTGCCAGCAGTTACCCCAGGGATAGCAATCAGCCCCAGCATTTT.

The genes are TRBV4-1 and TRBJ1-3; no firm D call. Trimming took 1 base from V and 0 from J, leaving 10 bases between them. The CDR3 runs 16 residues. Germline values: CDR1 MGHRA, CDR2 YSYEKL. DNA for the CDR3: TGCGCCAGCAGCCAAGTGCAGGTTAACTCTGGAAACACCATATATTTT. This encodes CASSQVQVNSGNTIYF.

The chain joins TRBV5-1 to TRBJ1-2; 8 bases are a match to TRBD1. With V trimmed by 5 bases and J by 3 bases, 6 bases remained unmatched. In germline, CDR1 is SGHRS, CDR2 YFSETQ. The CDR3 extends over 14 amino acids. The CDR3, as DNA: TGCGCCAGCAGGCAGGGGGCGGTGGACTATGGCTACACCTTC. As protein: CASRQGAVDYGYTF.

The chain recombines TRBV7-6 with TRBJ2-3; 11 nucleotides agree with TRBD2. J was trimmed by 5 bases and V by 2 bases; bases with no gene match: 12. CDR1 and CDR2 from the germline V gene are SGHVS and FNYEAQ. The CDR3 runs 18 residues. This CDR3 reads CASSLYVVSGGAKDTQYF. In DNA form, the CDR3 reads TGTGCCAGCAGCTTATATGTCGTTAGCGGGGGGGCCAAAGATACGCAGTATTTT.

This sequence joins TRBV5-1 and TRBJ1-4; the match to TRBD1 covers 10 bases. V shed 7 bases and J 8 bases; nucleotides not matched to a gene: 8. This CDR3 comprises 14 residues. From germline, CDR1 is SGHRS and CDR2 YFSETQ. This chain's CDR3 is CASSTTGGREKLFF. CDR3 in DNA: TGCGCCAGCTCAACGACAGGGGGCAGGGAAAAACTGTTTTTT.

This clone was recorded a few times. The chain recombines TRBV28 with TRBJ1-6; weak D call: TRBD1 (5 bases). V lost 3 bases to trimming and J lost 7 bases, with 13 bases between them. The CDR3 is 15 amino acids. Germline V lookup: CDR1 MDHEN, CDR2 SYDVKM. DNA of the CDR3: TGTGCCAGCAGTTTTGGCGACAGACAGAATTCACCCCTCCACTTT. This encodes CASSFGDRQNSPLHF.

The genes are TRBV5-1 and TRBJ1-2; D possibly corresponds to TRBD1 (6 bases). The germline V and J ends were trimmed by 0 bases and 6 bases, with 18 bases remaining between them. Germline assignment: CDR1 SGHRS and CDR2 YFSETQ. There are 16 residues in the CDR3. The CDR3, as DNA: TGCGCCAGCAGCTTGGCCCTTCCTACAGGGTTCGATGGCTACACCTTC. It yields the protein CASSLALPTGFDGYTF.

As to this clone: At one end the junction does not follow the germline gene, possibly because of a read error. This sequence joins TRBV19 and TRBJ1-2; perhaps TRBD1 as D (5 bases). The germline V gene encodes CDR1 LNHDA and CDR2 SQIVND (reference sequence). The CDR3 spans 12 residues. CDR3 sequence reads: CASSLDSYGYTF. The CDR3 coding sequence is TGTGCCAGTAGTTTAGACAGCTATGGCTACACCTTC.

The sample holds a few counts of this clone. The chain couples TRBV5-5 to TRBJ1-2; D is ambiguous. The CDR3 runs to 14 residues. The V end lost 0 bases, the J end lost 4 bases, and 10 bases lay between the germline ends. CDR1 SGHKS and CDR2 YYEKEE come from the germline V gene (reference sequence). The CDR3 is CASSLAGRGYGYTF. CDR3 DNA: TGTGCCAGCAGCTTGGCGGGGAGAGGCTATGGCTACACCTTC.